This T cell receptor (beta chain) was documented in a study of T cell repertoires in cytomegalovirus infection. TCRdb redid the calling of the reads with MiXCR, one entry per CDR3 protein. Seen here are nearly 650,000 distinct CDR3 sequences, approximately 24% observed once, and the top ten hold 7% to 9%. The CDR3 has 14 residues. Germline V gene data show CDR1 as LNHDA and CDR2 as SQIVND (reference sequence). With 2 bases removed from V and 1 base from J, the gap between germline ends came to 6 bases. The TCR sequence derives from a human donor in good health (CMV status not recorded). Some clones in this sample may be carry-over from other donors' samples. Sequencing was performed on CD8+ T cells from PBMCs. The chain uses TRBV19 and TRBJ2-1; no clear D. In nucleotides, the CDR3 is TGTGCCAGTAGTATAAGGGATTCCTACAATGAGCAGTTCTTC. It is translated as CASSIRDSYNEQFF.